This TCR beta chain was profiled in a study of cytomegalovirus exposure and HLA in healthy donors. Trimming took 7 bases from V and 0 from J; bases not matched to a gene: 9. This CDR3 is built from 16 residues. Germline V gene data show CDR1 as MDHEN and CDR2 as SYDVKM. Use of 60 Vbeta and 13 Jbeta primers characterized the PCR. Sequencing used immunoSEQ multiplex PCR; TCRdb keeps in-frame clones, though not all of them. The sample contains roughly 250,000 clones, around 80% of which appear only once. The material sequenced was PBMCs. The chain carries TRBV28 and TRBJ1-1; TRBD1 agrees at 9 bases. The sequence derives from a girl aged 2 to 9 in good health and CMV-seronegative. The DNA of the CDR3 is TGTGCCAGCACGCCGGGGACAGGGCCCCTGAACACTGAAGCTTTCTTT. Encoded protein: CASTPGTGPLNTEAFF.